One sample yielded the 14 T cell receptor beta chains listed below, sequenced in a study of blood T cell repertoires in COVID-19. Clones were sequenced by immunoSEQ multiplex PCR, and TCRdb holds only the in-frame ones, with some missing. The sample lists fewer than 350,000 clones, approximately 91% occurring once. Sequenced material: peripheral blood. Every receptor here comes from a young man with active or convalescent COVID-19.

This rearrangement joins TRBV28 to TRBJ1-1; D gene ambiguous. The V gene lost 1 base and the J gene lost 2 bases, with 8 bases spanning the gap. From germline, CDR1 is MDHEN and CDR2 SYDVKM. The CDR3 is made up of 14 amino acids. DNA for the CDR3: TGTGCCAGCAGTTTATTGACATTAAACACTGAAGCTTTCTTT. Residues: CASSLLTLNTEAFF.

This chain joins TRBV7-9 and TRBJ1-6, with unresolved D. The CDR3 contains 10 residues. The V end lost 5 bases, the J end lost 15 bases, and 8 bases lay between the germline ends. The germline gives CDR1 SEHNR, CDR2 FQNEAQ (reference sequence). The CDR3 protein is CASSPLLLHF. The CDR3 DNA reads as TGTGCCAGCAGCCCCCTTCTCCTCCACTTT.

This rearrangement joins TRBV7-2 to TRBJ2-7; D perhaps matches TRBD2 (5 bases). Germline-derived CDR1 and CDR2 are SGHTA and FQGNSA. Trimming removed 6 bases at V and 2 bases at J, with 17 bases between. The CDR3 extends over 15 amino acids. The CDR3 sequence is CASRRTMDLTYEQYF. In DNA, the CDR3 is TGTGCCAGCAGACGAACAATGGACTTAACCTACGAGCAGTACTTC.

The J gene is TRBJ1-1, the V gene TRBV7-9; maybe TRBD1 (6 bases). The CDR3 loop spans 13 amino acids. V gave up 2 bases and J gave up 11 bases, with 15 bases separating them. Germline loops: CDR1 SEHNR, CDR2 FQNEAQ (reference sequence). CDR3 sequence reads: CASSLSGARVAFF. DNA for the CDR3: TGTGCCAGCAGCTTATCAGGGGCCCGGGTGGCTTTCTTT.

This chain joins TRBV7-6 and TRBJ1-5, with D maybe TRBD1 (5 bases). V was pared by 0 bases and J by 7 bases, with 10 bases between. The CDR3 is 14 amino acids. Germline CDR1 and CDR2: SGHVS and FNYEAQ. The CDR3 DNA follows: TGTGCCAGCAGCTTAGCGCGGGGCGGGCAGCCCCAGCATTTT. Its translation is CASSLARGGQPQHF.

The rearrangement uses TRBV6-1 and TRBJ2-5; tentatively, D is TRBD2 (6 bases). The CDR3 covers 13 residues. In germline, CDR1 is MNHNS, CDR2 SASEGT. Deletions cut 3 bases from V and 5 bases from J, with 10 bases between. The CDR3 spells CASSEGRGETQYF. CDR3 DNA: TGTGCCAGCAGTGAGGGTCGGGGGGAGACCCAGTACTTC.

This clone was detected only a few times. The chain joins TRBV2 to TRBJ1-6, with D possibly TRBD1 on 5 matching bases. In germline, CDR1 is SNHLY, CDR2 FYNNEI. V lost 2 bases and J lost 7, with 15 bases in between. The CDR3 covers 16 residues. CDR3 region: CASSESGQGRNSPLHF. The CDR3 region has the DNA TGTGCCAGCAGTGAATCTGGTCAGGGAAGAAATTCACCCCTCCACTTT.

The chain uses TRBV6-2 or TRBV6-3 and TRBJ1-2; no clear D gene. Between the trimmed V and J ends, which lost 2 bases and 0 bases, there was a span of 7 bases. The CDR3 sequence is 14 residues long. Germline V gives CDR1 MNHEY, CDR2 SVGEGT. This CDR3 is CASSYDYPNYGYTF. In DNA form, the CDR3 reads TGTGCCAGCAGTTACGACTACCCTAACTATGGCTACACCTTC.

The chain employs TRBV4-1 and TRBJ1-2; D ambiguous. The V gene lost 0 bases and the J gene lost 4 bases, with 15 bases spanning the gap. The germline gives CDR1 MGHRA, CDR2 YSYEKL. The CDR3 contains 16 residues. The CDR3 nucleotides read TGCGCCAGCAGCCAAGATGAACGTTACTGGTTCTATGGCTACACCTTC. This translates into CASSQDERYWFYGYTF.

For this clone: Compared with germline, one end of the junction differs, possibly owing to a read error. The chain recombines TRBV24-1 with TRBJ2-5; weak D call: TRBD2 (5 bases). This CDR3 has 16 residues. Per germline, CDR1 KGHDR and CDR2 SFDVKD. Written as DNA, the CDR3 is TGTACCACCAGTGATTTCTTCGAGGGATCACAAGAGACCCAGTACTTC. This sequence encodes CTTSDFFEGSQETQYF.

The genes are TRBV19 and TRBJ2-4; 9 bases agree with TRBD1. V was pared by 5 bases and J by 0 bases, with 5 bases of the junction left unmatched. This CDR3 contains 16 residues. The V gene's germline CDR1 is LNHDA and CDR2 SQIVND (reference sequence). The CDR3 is CASSPGQGKAKNIQYF. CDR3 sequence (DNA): TGTGCCAGTAGTCCCGGACAGGGGAAAGCCAAAAACATTCAGTACTTC.

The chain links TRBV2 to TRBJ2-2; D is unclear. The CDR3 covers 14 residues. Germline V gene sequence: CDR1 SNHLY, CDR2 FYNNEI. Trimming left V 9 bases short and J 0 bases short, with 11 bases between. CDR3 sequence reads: CARSQSANTGELFF. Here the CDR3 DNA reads TGTGCCAGAAGTCAGTCAGCGAACACCGGGGAGCTGTTTTTT.

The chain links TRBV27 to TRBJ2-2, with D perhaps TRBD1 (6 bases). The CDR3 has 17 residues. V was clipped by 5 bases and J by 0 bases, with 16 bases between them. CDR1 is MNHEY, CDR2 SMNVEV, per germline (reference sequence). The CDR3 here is CASSPHRAFANTGELFF. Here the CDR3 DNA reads TGTGCCAGCAGTCCCCACAGGGCGTTCGCGAACACCGGGGAGCTGTTTTTT.

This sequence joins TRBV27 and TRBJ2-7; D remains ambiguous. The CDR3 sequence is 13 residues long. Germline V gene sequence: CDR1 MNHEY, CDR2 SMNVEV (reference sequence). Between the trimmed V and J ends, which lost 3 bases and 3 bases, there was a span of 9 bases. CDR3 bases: TGTGCCAGCAGTTTGAGCGTTGGCTACGAGCAGTACTTC. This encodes CASSLSVGYEQYF.